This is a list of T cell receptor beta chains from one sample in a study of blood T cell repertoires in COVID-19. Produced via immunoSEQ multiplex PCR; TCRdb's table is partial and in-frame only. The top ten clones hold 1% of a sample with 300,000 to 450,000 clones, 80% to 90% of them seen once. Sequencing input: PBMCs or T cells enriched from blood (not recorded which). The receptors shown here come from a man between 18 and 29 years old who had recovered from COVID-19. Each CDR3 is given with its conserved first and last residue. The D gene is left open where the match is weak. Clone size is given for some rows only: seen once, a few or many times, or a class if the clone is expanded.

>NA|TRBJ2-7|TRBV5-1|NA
TGCGCCAGCAGCTTGACAGGGTCGCACAACGAGCAGTACTTC
CASSLTGSHNEQYF
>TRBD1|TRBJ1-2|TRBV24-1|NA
TGTGCCACTCCGACAGGGGACGGCTACACCTTC
CATPTGDGYTF
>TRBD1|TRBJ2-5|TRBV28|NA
TGTGCCAGCAGCCGCTGGGACAGTAAAGAGACCCAGTACTTC
CASSRWDSKETQYF
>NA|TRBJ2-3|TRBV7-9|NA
TGTGCCAGCAGCTTGGGGCTAAACACAGATACGCAGTATTTT
CASSLGLNTDTQYF
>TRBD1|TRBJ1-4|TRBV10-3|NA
TGTGCCATCAGTGACAGGGGGCCCACTAATGAAAAACTGTTTTTT
CAISDRGPTNEKLFF
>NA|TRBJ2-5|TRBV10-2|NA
TGCGCCAGCAGCAAGGGACTCGGGGCGAGTGAGACCCAGTACTTC
CASSKGLGASETQYF
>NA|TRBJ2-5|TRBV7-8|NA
TGTGCCAGCAGCTTAATTCAGTCAGCAGCGAGACGCCCTACACAGTACTTC
CASSLIQSAARRPTQYF
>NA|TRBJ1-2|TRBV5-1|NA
TGCGCCAGCAGCTTGGCGGGGGACTATGGCTACACCTTC
CASSLAGDYGYTF
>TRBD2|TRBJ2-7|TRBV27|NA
TGTGCCAGCAGTTTAAGGGTAGCGGGAAGAAACGAGCAGTACTTC
CASSLRVAGRNEQYF
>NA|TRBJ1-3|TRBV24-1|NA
TGTGCCACCAGTGACCTCTCTGGAAACACCATATATTTT
CATSDLSGNTIYF
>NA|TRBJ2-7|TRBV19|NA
TGTGCCAGTAGTATTCGGCAGGCCCCCTACGAGCAGTACTTC
CASSIRQAPYEQYF
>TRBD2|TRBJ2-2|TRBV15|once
TGTGCCACCAGCAGAGGGCCCGGGACTAGCGGGTCTTACACCGGGGAGCTGTTTTTT
CATSRGPGTSGSYTGELFF
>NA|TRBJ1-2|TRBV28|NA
TGTGCCAGCAGTCCGATTAGAACAGGGACGGATGGCTACACCTTC
CASSPIRTGTDGYTF
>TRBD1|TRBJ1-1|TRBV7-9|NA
TGTGCCAGCACCTCGGGACAGGGGCGCCAGAGGGGTGAAGCTTTCTTT
CASTSGQGRQRGEAFF
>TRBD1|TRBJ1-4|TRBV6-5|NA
TGTGCCAGCAGATATGACAGGGTTAATGAAAAACTGTTTTTT
CASRYDRVNEKLFF
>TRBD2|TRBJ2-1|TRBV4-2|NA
TGTGCCAGCAGCCAAGGCAGGAGTAGCGGGATATCCTACAATGAGCAGTTCTTC
CASSQGRSSGISYNEQFF
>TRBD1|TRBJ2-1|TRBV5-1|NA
TGCGCCAGCAGCTTGGTAGGCAGGGGGAAAAATGAGCAGTTCTTC
CASSLVGRGKNEQFF
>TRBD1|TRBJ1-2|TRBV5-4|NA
TGTGCCAGCAGCTCCGGGACAGGGGGCTATGGCTACACCTTC
CASSSGTGGYGYTF
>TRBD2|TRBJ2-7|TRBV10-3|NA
TGTGCCACTGGGACTAGCGGAGCCTCCTACGAGCAGTACTTC
CATGTSGASYEQYF
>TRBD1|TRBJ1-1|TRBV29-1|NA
TGCAGCATGACAGGGGGCGGCACTGAAGCTTTCTTT
CSMTGGGTEAFF
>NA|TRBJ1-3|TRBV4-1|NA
TGCGCCAGCAGCCAAGTCGGCTCCCTTCGAGAGGCCATATATTTT
CASSQVGSLREAIYF
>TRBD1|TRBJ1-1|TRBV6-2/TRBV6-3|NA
TGTGCCAGCAGTTACGTGGCAGGGGGCGATAACACTGAAGCTTTCTTT
CASSYVAGGDNTEAFF
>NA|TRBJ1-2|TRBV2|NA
TGTGCCAGCAGTGTGTTTCGGGGGACGACGGACTATGGCTACACCTTC
CASSVFRGTTDYGYTF
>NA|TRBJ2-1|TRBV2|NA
TGTGCCAGCAGTTTTAGCGACAATGAGCAGTTCTTC
CASSFSDNEQFF
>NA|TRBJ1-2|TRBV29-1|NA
TGCAGCGTTGTGGAGGGAGGCTATGGCTACACCTTC
CSVVEGGYGYTF
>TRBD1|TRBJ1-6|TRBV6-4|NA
TGTGCCAGCAGTGACGTGGGACAGGGTAATTCACCCCTCCACTTT
CASSDVGQGNSPLHF
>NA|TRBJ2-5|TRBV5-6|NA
TGTGCCAGCAGCTTGTCACAGAGACAAGAGACCCAGTACTTC
CASSLSQRQETQYF
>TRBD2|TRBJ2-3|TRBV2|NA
TGTGCCAGCACTAGCGGGGTCACAGATACGCAGTATTTT
CASTSGVTDTQYF
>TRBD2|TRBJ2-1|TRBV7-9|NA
TGTGCCAGCAGCTTATTATCTAGCGGGGGGGCGAATGAGCAGTTCTTC
CASSLLSSGGANEQFF
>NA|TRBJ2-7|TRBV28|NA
TGTGCCAGCAGTTTTGGAGACTCCTACGAGCAGTACTTC
CASSFGDSYEQYF
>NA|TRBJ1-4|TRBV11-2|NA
TGTGCCAGCAGCTTAGGGGCCCTGGCAGGGGAGGAAAAACTGTTTTTT
CASSLGALAGEEKLFF
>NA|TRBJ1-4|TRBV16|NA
TGTGCCAGCAGCCAAGCCCAGACAGGCCTGAGGGAAAAACTGTTTTTT
CASSQAQTGLREKLFF
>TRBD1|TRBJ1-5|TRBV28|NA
TGTGCCAGCGTACCACAGGGGGCGTATCAGCCCCAGCATTTT
CASVPQGAYQPQHF
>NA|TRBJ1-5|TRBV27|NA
TGTGCCAGCAGAATGGGCGCTTCTAATCAGCCCCAGCATTTT
CASRMGASNQPQHF
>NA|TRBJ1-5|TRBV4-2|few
TGTGCCAGCAGCCAAGTTATTTCTAGCAATCAGCCCCAGCATTTT
CASSQVISSNQPQHF
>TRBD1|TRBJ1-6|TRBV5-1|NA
TGCGCCAGCAGCCAGGCCGGGACAGGGATTTCACCCCTCCACTTT
CASSQAGTGISPLHF
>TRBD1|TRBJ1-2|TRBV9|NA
TGTGCCAGCAGCTCGCGGGACAGCCCCTTCTATGGCTACACCTTC
CASSSRDSPFYGYTF